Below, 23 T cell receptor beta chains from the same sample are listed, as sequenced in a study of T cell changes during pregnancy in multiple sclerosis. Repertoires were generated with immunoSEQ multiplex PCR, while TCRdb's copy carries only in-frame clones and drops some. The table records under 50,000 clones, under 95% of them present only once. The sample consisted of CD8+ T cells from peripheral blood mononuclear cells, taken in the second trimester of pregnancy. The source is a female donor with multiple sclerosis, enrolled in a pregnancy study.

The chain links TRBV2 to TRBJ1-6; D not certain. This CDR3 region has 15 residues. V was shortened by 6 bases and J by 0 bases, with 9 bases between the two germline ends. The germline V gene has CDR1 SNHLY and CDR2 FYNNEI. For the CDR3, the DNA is TGTGCCAGCAGGGAAACGAGCTCCTATAATTCACCCCTCCACTTT. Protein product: CASRETSSYNSPLHF. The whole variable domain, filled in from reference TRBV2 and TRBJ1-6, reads EPEVTQTPSHQVTQMGQEVILRCVPISNHLYFYWYRQILGQKVEFLVSFYNNEISEKSEIFDDQFSVERPDGSNFTLKIRSTKLEDSAMYFCASRETSSYNSPLHFGNGTRLTVT.

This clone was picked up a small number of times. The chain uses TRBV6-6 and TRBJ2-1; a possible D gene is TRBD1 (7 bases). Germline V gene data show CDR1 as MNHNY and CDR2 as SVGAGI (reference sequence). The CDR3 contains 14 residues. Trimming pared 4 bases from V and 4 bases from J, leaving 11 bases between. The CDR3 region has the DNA TGTGCCAGCAGTTCGGGGGACAGTTACAATGAGCAGTTCTTC. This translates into CASSSGDSYNEQFF.

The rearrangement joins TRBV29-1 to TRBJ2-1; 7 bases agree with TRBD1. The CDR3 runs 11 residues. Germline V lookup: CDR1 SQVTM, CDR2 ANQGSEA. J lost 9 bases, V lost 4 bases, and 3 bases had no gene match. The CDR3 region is CSVGTGSEQFF. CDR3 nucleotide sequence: TGCAGCGTTGGGACAGGCAGTGAGCAGTTCTTC.

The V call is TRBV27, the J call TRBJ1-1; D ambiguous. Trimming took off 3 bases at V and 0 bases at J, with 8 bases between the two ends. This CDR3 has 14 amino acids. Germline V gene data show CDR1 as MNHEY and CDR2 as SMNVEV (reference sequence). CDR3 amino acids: CASSFGAMNTEAFF. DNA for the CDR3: TGTGCCAGCAGTTTCGGAGCCATGAACACTGAAGCTTTCTTT.

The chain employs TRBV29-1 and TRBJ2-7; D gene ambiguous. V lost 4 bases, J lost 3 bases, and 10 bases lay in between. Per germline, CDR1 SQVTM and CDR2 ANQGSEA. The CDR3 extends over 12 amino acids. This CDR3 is CSVGGPNYEQYF. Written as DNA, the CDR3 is TGCAGCGTTGGAGGCCCGAACTACGAGCAGTACTTC.

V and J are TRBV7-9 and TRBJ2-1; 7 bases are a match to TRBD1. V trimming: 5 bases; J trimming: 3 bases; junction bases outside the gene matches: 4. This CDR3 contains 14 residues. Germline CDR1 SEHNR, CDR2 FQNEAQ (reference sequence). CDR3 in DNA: TGTGCCAGCAGCACCCGACAGGGCTACAATGAGCAGTTCTTC. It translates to CASSTRQGYNEQFF.

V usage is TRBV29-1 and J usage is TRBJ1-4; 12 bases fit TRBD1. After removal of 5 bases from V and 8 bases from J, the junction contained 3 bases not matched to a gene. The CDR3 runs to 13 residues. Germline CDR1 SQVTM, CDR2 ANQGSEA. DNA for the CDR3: TGCAGCGTTCCGGGACAGGGGGCGGAAAAACTGTTTTTT. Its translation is CSVPGQGAEKLFF.

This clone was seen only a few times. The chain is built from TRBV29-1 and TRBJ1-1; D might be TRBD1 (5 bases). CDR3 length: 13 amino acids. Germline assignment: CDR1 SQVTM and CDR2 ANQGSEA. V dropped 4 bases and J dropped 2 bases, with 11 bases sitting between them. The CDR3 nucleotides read TGCAGCGTTGGCAAAGGGGCCAACACTGAAGCTTTCTTT. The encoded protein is CSVGKGANTEAFF.

The DNA for the CDR3 is TGTGCCAGCAGCAAACGTCCACTAACGGATGGCTACACCTTC. Protein: CASSKRPLTDGYTF. The chain combines TRBV21-1 with TRBJ1-2. TRBV21-1 is a documented pseudogene. The CDR3 covers 14 residues.

The CDR3 protein is CASSIDRRDRVTEAFF. CDR3 DNA: TGTGCCAGTAGTATAGACCGCCGGGACAGGGTCACTGAAGCTTTCTTT. The chain links TRBV19 to TRBJ1-1; 9 nucleotides align to TRBD1. The germline gives CDR1 LNHDA, CDR2 SQIVND (reference sequence). This CDR3 region has 16 residues. The trim removed 0 bases at V and 4 bases at J, leaving 6 bases unmatched.

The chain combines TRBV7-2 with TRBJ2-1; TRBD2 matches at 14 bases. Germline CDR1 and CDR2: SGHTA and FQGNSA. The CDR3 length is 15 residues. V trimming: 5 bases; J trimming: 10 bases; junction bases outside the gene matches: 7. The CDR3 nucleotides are TGTGCCAGCAGCCACGGGACTAGCGGGGGTGTGGAGCAGTTCTTC. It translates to CASSHGTSGGVEQFF. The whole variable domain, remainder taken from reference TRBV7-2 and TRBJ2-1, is GAGVSQSPSNKVTEKGKDVELRCDPISGHTALYWYRQSLGQGLEFLIYFQGNSAPDKSGLPSDRFSAERTGGSVSTLTIQRTQQEDSAVYLCASSHGTSGGVEQFFGPGTRLTVL.

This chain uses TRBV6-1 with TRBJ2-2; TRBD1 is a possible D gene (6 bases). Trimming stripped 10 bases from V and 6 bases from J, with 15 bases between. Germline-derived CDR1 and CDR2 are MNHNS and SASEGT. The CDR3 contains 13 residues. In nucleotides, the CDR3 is TGTGCCACCAATTACAGGGAATCCGGGGAGCTGTTTTTT. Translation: CATNYRESGELFF.

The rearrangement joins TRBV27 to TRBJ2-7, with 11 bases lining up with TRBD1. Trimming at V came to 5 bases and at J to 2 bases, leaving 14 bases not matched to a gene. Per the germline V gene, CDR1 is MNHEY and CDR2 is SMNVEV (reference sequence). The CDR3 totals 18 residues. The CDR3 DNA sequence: TGTGCCAGCAGTCCCCGGACAGGGGGCGGGGGGAAACCCTACGAGCAGTACTTC. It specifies CASSPRTGGGGKPYEQYF.

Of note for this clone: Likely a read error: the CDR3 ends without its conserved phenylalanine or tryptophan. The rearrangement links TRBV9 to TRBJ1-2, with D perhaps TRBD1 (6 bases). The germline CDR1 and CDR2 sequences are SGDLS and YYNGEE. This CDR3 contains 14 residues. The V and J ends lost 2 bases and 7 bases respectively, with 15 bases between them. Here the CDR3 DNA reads TGTGCCAGCAGCGTGGGGGGGGGCCTACGTGGCTACACCCTC. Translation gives CASSVGGGLRGYTL.

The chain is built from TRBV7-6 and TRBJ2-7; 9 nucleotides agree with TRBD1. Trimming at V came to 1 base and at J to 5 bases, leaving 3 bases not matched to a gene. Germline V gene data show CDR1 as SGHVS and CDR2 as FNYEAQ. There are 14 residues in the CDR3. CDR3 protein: CASSLGQGVDEQYF. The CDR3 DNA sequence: TGTGCCAGCAGCTTAGGACAGGGGGTAGACGAGCAGTACTTC. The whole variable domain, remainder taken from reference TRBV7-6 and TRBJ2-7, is GAGVSQSPRYKVTKRGQDVALRCDPISGHVSLYWYRQALGQGPEFLTYFNYEAQQDKSGLPNDRFSAERPEGSISTLTIQRTEQRDSAMYRCASSLGQGVDEQYFGPGTRLTVT.

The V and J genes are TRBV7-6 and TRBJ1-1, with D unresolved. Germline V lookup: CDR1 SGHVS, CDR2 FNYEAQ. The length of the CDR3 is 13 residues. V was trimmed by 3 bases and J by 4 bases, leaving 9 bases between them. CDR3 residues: CASSFLRGTEAFF. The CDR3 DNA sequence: TGTGCCAGCAGCTTCCTTCGGGGCACTGAAGCTTTCTTT. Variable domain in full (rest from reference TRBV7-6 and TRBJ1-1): GAGVSQSPRYKVTKRGQDVALRCDPISGHVSLYWYRQALGQGPEFLTYFNYEAQQDKSGLPNDRFSAERPEGSISTLTIQRTEQRDSAMYRCASSFLRGTEAFFGQGTRLTVV.

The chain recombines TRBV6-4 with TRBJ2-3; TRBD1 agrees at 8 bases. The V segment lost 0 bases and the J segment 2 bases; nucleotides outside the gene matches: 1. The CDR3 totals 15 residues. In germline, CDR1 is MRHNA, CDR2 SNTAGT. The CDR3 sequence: CASSDSGQATDTQYF. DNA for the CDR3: TGTGCCAGCAGTGACTCGGGACAGGCCACAGATACGCAGTATTTT.

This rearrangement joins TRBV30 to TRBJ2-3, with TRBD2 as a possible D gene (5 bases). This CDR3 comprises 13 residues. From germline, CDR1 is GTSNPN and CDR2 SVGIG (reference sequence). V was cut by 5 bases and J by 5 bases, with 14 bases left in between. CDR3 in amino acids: CAWDYTRGDTQYF. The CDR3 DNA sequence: TGTGCCTGGGATTACACTAGAGGAGATACGCAGTATTTT.

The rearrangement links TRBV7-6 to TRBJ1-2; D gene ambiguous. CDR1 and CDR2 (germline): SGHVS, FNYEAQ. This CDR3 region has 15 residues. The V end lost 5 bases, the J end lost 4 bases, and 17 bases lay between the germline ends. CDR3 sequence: CASSPSAGDLYGYTF. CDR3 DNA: TGTGCCAGCAGCCCTAGCGCAGGAGATCTCTATGGCTACACCTTC.

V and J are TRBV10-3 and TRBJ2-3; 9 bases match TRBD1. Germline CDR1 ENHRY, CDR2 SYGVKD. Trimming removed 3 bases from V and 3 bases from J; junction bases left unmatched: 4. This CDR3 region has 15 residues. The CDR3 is CAISEGTGQTDTQYF. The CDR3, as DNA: TGTGCCATCAGTGAAGGGACAGGGCAAACAGATACGCAGTATTTT.

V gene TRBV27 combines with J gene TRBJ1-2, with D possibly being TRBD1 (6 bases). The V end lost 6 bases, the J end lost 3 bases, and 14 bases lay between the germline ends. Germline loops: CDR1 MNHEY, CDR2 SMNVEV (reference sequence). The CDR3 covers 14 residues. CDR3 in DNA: TGTGCCAGCAGCCCCACAGGGCCCGACTATGGCTACACCTTC. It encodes CASSPTGPDYGYTF.

This CDR3 is CASSDPLRGNQPQHF. CDR3 bases: TGTGCCAGTTCCGACCCCCTGAGGGGCAATCAGCCCCAGCATTTT. This chain links TRBV19 with TRBJ1-5, with D hard to call. The CDR3 is 15 amino acids. In germline, CDR1 is LNHDA, CDR2 SQIVND (reference sequence). Between the trimmed V and J ends, which lost 8 bases and 2 bases, there was a span of 16 bases.

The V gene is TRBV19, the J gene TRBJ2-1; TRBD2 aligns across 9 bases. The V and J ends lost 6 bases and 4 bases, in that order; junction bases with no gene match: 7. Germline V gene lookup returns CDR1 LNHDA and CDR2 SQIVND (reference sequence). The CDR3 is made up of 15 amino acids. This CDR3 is CASSTRGLAYNEQFF. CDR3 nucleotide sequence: TGTGCCAGTAGCACCCGGGGACTAGCATACAATGAGCAGTTCTTC.